This T cell receptor beta chain was found in a study of blood T cell repertoires in COVID-19 (dated by TCRdb to about 2020). As for the study more broadly: Samples covering the acute and convalescent phases of COVID-19 were provided by collaborators in the United States, Italy and Spain. The sample metadata nearly always contained a de-identified subject ID, COVID-19 status, age in years and sex. The repertoires were released in a freely available public database intended as a resource for research on the immune response to SARS-CoV-2. Where available, HLA class I and class II types were taken from metadata supplied by the sample provider and were not determined by assay-based typing. The prospective study material was composed of cDNA or gDNA derived from T cells, B-cell-depleted T cells, or PBMCs. Deeply sampled blood TCRbeta repertoires from subjects exposed to, actively infected with, or recovered from COVID-19 were included in the dataset. The samples were drawn from the first 160 participants of the ongoing ImmuneRACE study and from 1,254 subjects provided by 6 global collaborators. What the authors observed across the whole study: The quantity of clinical and demographic metadata differed by source and by participant and was supplied without curation.

CDR1 and CDR2 are read off the germline V gene as SGHTA and FQGNSA. The CDR3 numbers 16 residues from cysteine through phenylalanine. Only the CDR3 portion is preserved as DNA: 48 bases, with reading frame beginning at the first base. V lost 8 bases and J lost 6 bases, and the count of bases not matched to a germline gene is 14. Whole blood was collected in K2EDTA tubes by collaborating institutions according to the institutions' own protocols. For TCRbeta analysis, collaborators shipped samples as frozen whole blood, isolated PBMCs, or DNA extracted from either of those sample types. Of note for this clone: The target of this receptor is not known. No much larger clone is present one base from it, and per-base qualities are unavailable.

TCRbeta CDR3 regions were amplified from genomic DNA by means of the immunoSEQ Assay, a bias-controlled multiplex PCR. In the original analysis: Within the assay, amplification of reference gene primers was used to estimate how many nucleated cells each sample contained. To quantify the absolute abundance of each unique TCRbeta CDR3 rearrangement, sequence reads were collapsed and filtered. For each sample, productive Simpson clonality was calculated as the square root of Simpson's diversity index over productive rearrangements. TCRdb carries this immuneACCESS record with in-frame sequences only. Its versions omit some clonotypes, under half of them owing to an unresolved V gene in the studies checked, with the rest unexplained. The V and J calls and the clone size are those of that table, but D and trimming were determined from the DNA. This sample is represented by roughly 230,000 clones; around 88% of them were singletons. More than 6.5% of the sample comes from the top ten.

The receptor's source is a middle-aged man with active or convalescent COVID-19. The receptor chain draws on TRBV7-2 and TRBJ2-2, with 8 central nucleotides matching TRBD1. Sequenced input: peripheral blood. The encoded CDR3 is CASQPGGRVPAGELFF. The base sequence is TGTGCCAGCCAACCAGGGGGCAGGGTTCCGGCCGGGGAGCTGTTTTTT.